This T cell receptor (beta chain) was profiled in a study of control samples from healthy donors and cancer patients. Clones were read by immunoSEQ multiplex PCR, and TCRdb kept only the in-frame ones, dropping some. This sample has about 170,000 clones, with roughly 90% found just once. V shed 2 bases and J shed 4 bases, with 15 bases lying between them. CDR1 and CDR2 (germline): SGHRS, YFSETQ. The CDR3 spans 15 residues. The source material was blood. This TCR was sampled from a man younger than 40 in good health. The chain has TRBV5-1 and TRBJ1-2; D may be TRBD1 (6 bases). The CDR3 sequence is CASSFGLDSFYGYTF. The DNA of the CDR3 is TGCGCCAGCAGCTTTGGACTGGACAGCTTCTATGGCTACACCTTC.